This T cell receptor (beta chain) was sequenced during a study of T-cell memory formation after mild COVID-19. Turning to the study itself: In these data, TCR clusters were largely donor specific.

TCRdb itself ran the 5' RACE reads through MiXCR, one entry per CDR3 protein. Altogether fewer than 350,000 distinct CDR3 sequences are present, 8% to 10% being singletons, with the ten largest covering roughly 23%. This clonotype was recorded a few times. This clonotype was sampled from a man younger than 35 who had mild COVID-19 (a few samples of this study predate the infection). Cell type and time point are not known. Sequencing was performed on PBMCs or a T cell subset sorted from them (not recorded which).

The CDR3 reads CATTGGYYDEQFF. The CDR3 DNA sequence: TGTGCCACCACCGGGGGCTATTACGATGAGCAGTTCTTC. The chain uses TRBV24-1 and TRBJ2-1; D may correspond to TRBD1 or TRBD2 (6 bases each). Trimming removed 8 bases from V and 8 bases from J, with 15 bases in between. Germline V lookup: CDR1 KGHDR, CDR2 SFDVKD. This CDR3 has 13 amino acids.